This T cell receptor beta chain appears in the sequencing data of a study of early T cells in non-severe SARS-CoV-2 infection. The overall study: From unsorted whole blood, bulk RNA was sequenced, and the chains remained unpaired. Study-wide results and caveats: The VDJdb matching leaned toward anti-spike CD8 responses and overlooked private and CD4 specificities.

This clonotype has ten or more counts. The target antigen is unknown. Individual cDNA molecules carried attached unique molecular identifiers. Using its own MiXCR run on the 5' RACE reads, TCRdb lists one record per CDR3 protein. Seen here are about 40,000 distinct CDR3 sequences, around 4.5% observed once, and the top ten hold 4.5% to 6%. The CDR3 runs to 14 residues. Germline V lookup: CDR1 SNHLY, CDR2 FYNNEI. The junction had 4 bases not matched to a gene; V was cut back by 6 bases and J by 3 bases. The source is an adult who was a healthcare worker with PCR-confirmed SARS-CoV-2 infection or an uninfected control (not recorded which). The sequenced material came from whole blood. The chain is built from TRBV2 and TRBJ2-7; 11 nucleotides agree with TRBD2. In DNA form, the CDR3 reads TGTGCCAGCAGGCTAGCGGGGGGACGCTACGAGCAGTACTTC. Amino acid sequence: CASRLAGGRYEQYF.